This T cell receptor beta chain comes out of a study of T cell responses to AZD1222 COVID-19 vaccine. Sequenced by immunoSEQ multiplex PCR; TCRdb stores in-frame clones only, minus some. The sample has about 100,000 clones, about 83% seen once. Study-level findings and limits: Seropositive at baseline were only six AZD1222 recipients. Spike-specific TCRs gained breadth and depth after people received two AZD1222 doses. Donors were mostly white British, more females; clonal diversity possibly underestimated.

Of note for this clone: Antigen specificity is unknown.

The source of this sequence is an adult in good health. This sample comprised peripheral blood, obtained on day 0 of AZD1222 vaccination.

CDR3 sequence: CATSDPGTRRLHF. The CDR3 DNA reads as TGTGCCACCAGTGACCCTGGGACACGGCGCCTCCACTTT. The chain is built from TRBV24-1 and TRBJ1-6; D is possibly TRBD1 (6 bases). From germline, CDR1 is KGHDR and CDR2 SFDVKD. Trimming stripped 4 bases from V and 15 bases from J, with 15 bases between. This CDR3 comprises 13 residues.